A single sample is the source of the 8 T cell receptor beta chains below, sequenced in a study of blood T cell repertoires in COVID-19. The protocol was immunoSEQ multiplex PCR, while the TCRdb copy is restricted to in-frame clones and leaves out a portion. The repertoire includes approximately 380,000 clones, approximately 90% of them detected once, and 1.2% sits in the top ten. Material for sequencing was PBMCs or T cells enriched from blood (not recorded which). The receptors were gathered from a woman aged 18-29 years who had recovered from COVID-19.

Only one count was recorded for this clone. Here the CDR3 DNA reads TGTGCCAGCAGCCTGCCGGGACTAGCGGGGGGGCCGGGGGCCAAAAACATTCAGTACTTC. Encoded protein: CASSLPGLAGGPGAKNIQYF. The chain uses TRBV7-6 and TRBJ2-4; 16 nucleotides agree with TRBD2. The CDR3 runs 20 residues. Unmatched junction bases numbered 11, after V lost 5 bases and J lost 1 base. The germline CDR1 and CDR2 sequences are SGHVS and FNYEAQ.

This clone was counted only a few times. V usage is TRBV11-3 and J usage is TRBJ1-1, with TRBD1 as a possible D gene (6 bases). This CDR3 contains 14 residues. V was pared by 2 bases and J by 5 bases, with 12 bases between. The germline CDR1 and CDR2 sequences are SGHNT and YENEEA. The CDR3: CASSLSGGLTEAFF. The CDR3 DNA follows: TGTGCCAGCAGCTTATCTGGGGGCCTGACTGAAGCTTTCTTT. Supplemented by reference TRBV11-3 and TRBJ1-1, the full variable domain reads EAGVVQSPRYKIIEKKQPVAFWCNPISGHNTLYWYLQNLGQGPELLIRYENEEAVDDSQLPKDRFSAERLKGVDSTLKIQPAELGDSAVYLCASSLSGGLTEAFFGQGTRLTVV.

CDR3 DNA: TGTGCCAGCAGTCCCCAGGCCCATGAAAAACTGTTTTTT. Protein sequence: CASSPQAHEKLFF. The rearrangement uses TRBV6-5 and TRBJ1-4; D not resolved. The V end lost 5 bases, the J end lost 6 bases, and 10 bases lay between the germline ends. The CDR3 is 13 residues long. CDR1 is MNHEY and CDR2 is SVGAGI in the germline V gene.

In its sample, this clone was seen once. One junction end does not reproduce the germline sequence, and a read error may be involved. The chain combines TRBV7-7 with TRBJ2-3; possibly TRBD2 for D (7 bases). CDR1 and CDR2 from the germline V gene are SSHAT and FNYEAQ (reference sequence). This CDR3 comprises 16 residues. CDR3 residues: CASSPITGRATDTQYF. The CDR3 bases are TGTGCTAGCAGCCCAATCACAGGGAGGGCCACAGATACGCAGTATTTT.

This clone showed up just a few times. The chain employs TRBV23-1 and TRBJ1-1, with 7 nucleotides matching TRBD1. TRBV23-1 is recorded as an ORF, its role being uncertain. Germline trimming cut 2 bases from V and 0 bases from J; bases unmatched to any gene: 9. This CDR3 spans 17 amino acids. CDR3 in amino acids: CASSQLRTGLMNTEAFF. In nucleotides, the CDR3 is TGCGCCAGCAGTCAACTTCGGACAGGCCTCATGAACACTGAAGCTTTCTTT.

The rearrangement joins TRBV21-1 to TRBJ1-5; TRBD1 is the table's D call and was not checked against the DNA. TRBV21-1 is described as a pseudogene. The CDR3 has 15 amino acids. The CDR3 coding sequence is TGTGCCAGCAGCACAAAAGGGGGTTGGCATCAGCCCCAGCATTTT. Its translation is CASSTKGGWHQPQHF.

V and J are TRBV29-1 and TRBJ1-2; D is possibly TRBD1 (6 bases). Germline V CDR1 and CDR2: SQVTM, ANQGSEA. V dropped 6 bases and J dropped 7 bases, with 18 bases sitting between them. This CDR3 spans 13 amino acids. This chain's CDR3 is CSVEEGGDSGYTF. CDR3 nucleotides: TGCAGCGTCGAGGAGGGGGGGGATAGTGGCTACACCTTC.

The rearrangement links TRBV7-9 to TRBJ2-7; a weak D match, TRBD1 (6 bases). Trimming removed 5 bases at V and 7 bases at J, with 12 bases between. There are 12 residues in the CDR3. In germline, CDR1 is SEHNR, CDR2 FQNEAQ (reference sequence). CDR3 in DNA: TGTGCCAGCAGCCCAGGGGTGGGAGAGCAGTACTTC. Its protein is CASSPGVGEQYF. The full variable domain, rest sourced from reference TRBV7-9 and TRBJ2-7, is DTGVSQNPRHKITKRGQNVTFRCDPISEHNRLYWYRQTLGQGPEFLTYFQNEAQLEKSRLLSDRFSAERPKGSFSTLEIQRTEQGDSAMYLCASSPGVGEQYFGPGTRLTVT.